Following are 32 T cell receptor beta chains from one sample sequenced in a study of cytomegalovirus exposure and HLA in healthy donors. Method: immunoSEQ multiplex PCR; TCRdb's copy keeps in-frame clones and lacks some. Counted here are 300,000 to 450,000 clones, more than 80% occurring once; the ten biggest clones make up 0.65% to 0.95%. Sample: PBMCs. These receptor sequences come from a woman aged 18-35 years in good health and CMV-seronegative.

V and J are TRBV29-1 and TRBJ1-2, with D perhaps matching TRBD1 (6 bases). The V end was cut by 3 bases, the J end by 3 bases, with 14 bases between. The CDR3 is 14 amino acids. Germline lookup yields CDR1 SQVTM and CDR2 ANQGSEA. The CDR3 nucleotides read TGCAGCGTTGACCGGGGGGGCTATGACTATGGCTACACCTTC. This gives the protein CSVDRGGYDYGYTF.

This chain uses TRBV19 with TRBJ1-2; D might be TRBD1 (6 bases). The germline gives CDR1 LNHDA, CDR2 SQIVND (reference sequence). The CDR3 has 13 amino acids. Trimming removed 7 bases from V and 3 bases from J, with 12 bases in between. CDR3 DNA: TGTGCCAGTACAGGGGTTTTAGACTATGGCTACACCTTC. Amino acid sequence: CASTGVLDYGYTF. Full variable domain (remainder filled in from reference TRBV19 and TRBJ1-2): DGGITQSPKYLFRKEGQNVTLSCEQNLNHDAMYWYRQDPGQGLRLIYYSQIVNDFQKGDIAEGYSVSREKKESFPLTVTSAQKNPTAFYLCASTGVLDYGYTFGSGTRLTVV.

The V call is TRBV5-6, the J call TRBJ1-1, with D tentatively TRBD1 (6 bases). The CDR3 covers 15 residues. V lost 0 bases and J lost 1, with 10 bases in between. In germline, CDR1 is SGHDT, CDR2 YYEEEE. This CDR3 reads CASSLGGRGNTEAFF. CDR3 bases: TGTGCCAGCAGCTTGGGGGGCAGGGGGAACACTGAAGCTTTCTTT.

The CDR3 spells CASSLQSGRGYEQYF. The CDR3 DNA follows: TGTGCCAGCAGTTTACAGAGCGGCAGGGGCTACGAGCAGTACTTC. The chain links TRBV27 to TRBJ2-7, with a weak D call TRBD1 (6 bases). The CDR3 contains 15 residues. From germline, CDR1 is MNHEY and CDR2 SMNVEV (reference sequence). The V gene lost 2 bases and the J gene lost 3 bases, with 14 bases spanning the gap.

This clone has more than one count but fewer than ten. V gene TRBV7-3 combines with J gene TRBJ1-5; D is ambiguous. Germline lookup yields CDR1 SGHTA and CDR2 FQGTGA. V was shortened by 4 bases and J by 3 bases, with 7 bases between the two germline ends. This CDR3 is 13 amino acids long. CDR3 DNA: TGTGCCAGCAGCTCCGGGTACAATCAGCCCCAGCATTTT. Residues: CASSSGYNQPQHF.

The gene calls are TRBV10-3 and TRBJ2-1, with 10 bases that match TRBD1. In germline, CDR1 is ENHRY, CDR2 SYGVKD. The V gene end was trimmed by 6 bases and the J gene end by 8 bases; junction bases not matched to a gene: 10. CDR3 size: 15 residues. CDR3 sequence: CAISPDRGIIDEQFF. In DNA form, the CDR3 reads TGTGCCATCAGCCCGGACAGGGGGATTATAGATGAGCAGTTCTTC.

This clone has ten or more counts. The rearrangement links TRBV4-2 to TRBJ2-7; no reliable D call. CDR3 size: 14 residues. V lost 4 bases and J 0 bases, leaving 10 bases between the germline ends. Germline assignment: CDR1 LGHNA and CDR2 YNFKEQ. CDR3 sequence (DNA): TGTGCCAGCAGCCCCGCACCGAGCTCCTACGAGCAGTACTTC. It is translated as CASSPAPSSYEQYF.

The genes are TRBV18 and TRBJ1-2, with D perhaps matching TRBD1 (5 bases). V was shortened by 1 base and J by 4 bases, with 16 bases between the two germline ends. This CDR3 region has 16 residues. Germline loops: CDR1 KGHSH, CDR2 LQKENI. CDR3 sequence reads: CASSPQGGGLSYGYTF. The CDR3 region has the DNA TGTGCCAGCTCACCACAAGGCGGGGGACTTTCCTATGGCTACACCTTC.

The rearrangement links TRBV6-1 to TRBJ1-2; tentative D call: TRBD1 (5 bases). The V gene's germline CDR1 is MNHNS and CDR2 SASEGT. Trimming left V 6 bases short and J 6 bases short, with 14 bases between. The CDR3 has 13 residues. CDR3 protein: CASSRTEQDGYTF. The DNA for the CDR3 is TGTGCCAGCAGCCGCACGGAACAGGATGGCTACACCTTC.

There are a few counts of this clone. V usage is TRBV7-2 and J usage is TRBJ2-7; D not resolved. Germline CDR1 and CDR2: SGHTA and FQGNSA. Between the trimmed V and J ends, which lost 3 bases and 6 bases, there was a span of 6 bases. CDR3 size: 11 residues. The CDR3 is CASSFSSEQYF. In DNA, the CDR3 is TGTGCCAGCAGCTTTAGCAGCGAGCAGTACTTC.

For this clone: At one end the junction does not follow the germline gene, possibly because of a read error. The CDR3 bases are TGTACCAGCAGTTCCCGGACAGGCGGGTACACTGAAGCTTTCTTT. It is translated as CTSSSRTGGYTEAFF. The chain has TRBV6-1 and TRBJ1-1; 7 bases are a match to TRBD1. The V gene's germline CDR1 is MNHNS and CDR2 SASEGT. The CDR3 totals 15 residues.

V is TRBV5-4 and J is TRBJ2-1, with 7 positions matching TRBD1. V lost 4 bases to trimming and J lost 5 bases; unmatched junction nucleotides: 12. CDR1 and CDR2 (germline): SGHNT, YYREEE (reference sequence). This CDR3 region has 16 residues. In DNA form, the CDR3 reads TGTGCCAGCAGCCTAAAGACCGGGACAGTTAACAATGAGCAGTTCTTC. Translated, it gives CASSLKTGTVNNEQFF.

V usage is TRBV6-5 and J usage is TRBJ1-1; no firm D call. CDR1 and CDR2 from the germline V gene are MNHEY and SVGAGI. V gave up 5 bases and J gave up 5 bases, with 18 bases separating them. The CDR3 sequence is 15 residues long. This CDR3 reads CASSIDAGLGTEAFF. DNA of the CDR3: TGTGCCAGCAGTATCGACGCGGGGTTAGGGACTGAAGCTTTCTTT.

The V call is TRBV28, the J call TRBJ2-5; 8 bases are a match to TRBD1. Germline assignment: CDR1 MDHEN and CDR2 SYDVKM. The CDR3 totals 15 residues. The V segment lost 4 bases and the J segment 5 bases; nucleotides outside the gene matches: 9. This CDR3 reads CASSSGQGNGETQYF. The CDR3 DNA reads as TGTGCCAGCAGTTCCGGACAGGGCAATGGGGAGACCCAGTACTTC.

CDR3 region: CASSPPPGETQYF. Here the CDR3 DNA reads TGTGCCAGCTCACCCCCCCCCGGAGAGACCCAGTACTTC. This chain links TRBV18 with TRBJ2-5; no firm D call. Trimming cost V 3 bases and J 4 bases, with 9 bases left between them. There are 13 residues in the CDR3. Per germline, CDR1 KGHSH and CDR2 LQKENI.

This clone was observed a handful of times. The chain has TRBV18 and TRBJ1-1; 7 bases match TRBD1. This CDR3 is 12 amino acids long. V shed 4 bases and J 6 bases; nucleotides not matched to a gene: 2. Per the germline V gene, CDR1 is KGHSH and CDR2 is LQKENI. This chain's CDR3 is CASSRQGAEAFF. For the CDR3, the DNA is TGTGCCAGCTCACGGCAGGGGGCTGAAGCTTTCTTT.

This clone has only one observation. V gene TRBV9 combines with J gene TRBJ2-1; D might be TRBD2 (5 bases). This CDR3 region has 15 residues. Trimming took 5 bases from V and 3 from J, leaving 15 bases between them. Germline values: CDR1 SGDLS, CDR2 YYNGEE. CDR3 in amino acids: CASSETGIYYNEQFF. CDR3 coding DNA: TGTGCCAGCAGTGAGACCGGGATCTACTACAATGAGCAGTTCTTC.

The V and J genes are TRBV27 and TRBJ2-2; TRBD2 matches 8 bases. CDR1 and CDR2 from the germline V gene are MNHEY and SMNVEV (reference sequence). V gave up 3 bases and J gave up 5 bases; unmatched junction bases: 2. This CDR3 has 14 residues. The DNA for the CDR3 is TGTGCCAGCAGTTTTTCTAGCGGGACCGGGGAGCTGTTTTTT. Translation: CASSFSSGTGELFF.

The chain carries TRBV6-1 and TRBJ1-2, with 7 bases lining up with TRBD1. With 9 bases clipped from V and 7 bases from J, the junction kept 5 bases outside the gene matches. CDR3 length: 11 amino acids. Germline CDR1 reads MNHNS; CDR2 reads SASEGT. CDR3 coding DNA: TGTGCCAGTACAGGGGCCGGTGGCTACACCTTC. It codes for CASTGAGGYTF.

On this clone itself: This sample also contains other DNA sequences that code for the same CDR3. The chain has TRBV19 and TRBJ1-1; 8 positions match TRBD1. J was trimmed by 6 bases and V by 5 bases; bases with no gene match: 2. This CDR3 contains 12 residues. Germline V gene data show CDR1 as LNHDA and CDR2 as SQIVND (reference sequence). CDR3 loop: CASSPQGAEAFF. The CDR3 DNA reads TGTGCCAGTAGTCCACAGGGGGCTGAAGCTTTCTTT.

CDR3 sequence: CSVETLAGGYEQYF. The CDR3 nucleotides read TGCAGCGTTGAAACCCTAGCGGGGGGGTACGAGCAGTACTTC. The gene calls are TRBV29-1 and TRBJ2-7; TRBD2 matches at 12 bases. The CDR3 is 14 amino acids. V lost 2 bases and J lost 4; bases outside the gene matches: 3. Per the germline V gene, CDR1 is SQVTM and CDR2 is ANQGSEA.

V usage is TRBV10-2 and J usage is TRBJ1-4, with TRBD1 matching over 8 bases. Trimming removed 4 bases from V and 7 bases from J; junction bases left unmatched: 2. This CDR3 region has 13 residues. Per the germline V gene, CDR1 is WSHSY and CDR2 is SAAADI. Here the CDR3 reads CASSGQGFEKLFF. Here the CDR3 DNA reads TGCGCCAGCAGTGGACAGGGGTTTGAAAAACTGTTTTTT.

This clone has a single count. CDR3 coding DNA: TGCGCCAGCACAGAGACAGCAGCACAAAATTCACCCCTCCACTTT. Translating it yields CASTETAAQNSPLHF. The rearrangement links TRBV5-1 to TRBJ1-6, with a weak D call TRBD1 (5 bases). Trimming pared 6 bases from V and 7 bases from J, leaving 17 bases between. The CDR3 runs 15 residues. Germline V lookup: CDR1 SGHRS, CDR2 YFSETQ.

This clone was seen more than once but under ten times. The V call is TRBV15, the J call TRBJ1-5; D is uncertain. The CDR3 contains 15 residues. Germline CDR1 reads LNHNV; CDR2 reads YYDKDF (reference sequence). The V end lost 1 base, the J end lost 5 bases, and 12 bases lay between the germline ends. The CDR3 reads CATSRGGEFYQPQHF. Here the CDR3 DNA reads TGTGCCACCAGCAGAGGCGGGGAATTTTATCAGCCCCAGCATTTT.

The gene calls are TRBV7-9 and TRBJ1-2, with TRBD1 identical over 10 bases. Germline CDR1 is SEHNR and CDR2 is FQNEAQ (reference sequence). V dropped 5 bases and J dropped 8; count of bases not matched to a gene: 20. This CDR3 spans 18 amino acids. The CDR3 nucleotides are TGTGCCAGCAGCGCCCTAATAGGGACAGGGGCCGCAGCGGGGGGCTACACCTTC. Its translation: CASSALIGTGAAAGGYTF.

The V and J genes are TRBV7-8 and TRBJ2-7, with 9 bases identical to TRBD2. CDR1 SGHVS and CDR2 FQNEAQ come from the germline V gene. The CDR3 is made up of 14 amino acids. After removal of 5 bases from V and 2 bases from J, the junction contained 4 bases not matched to a gene. CDR3: CASSPWTSAYEQYF. The CDR3 DNA follows: TGTGCCAGCAGCCCCTGGACTAGCGCCTACGAGCAGTACTTC.

The chain couples TRBV7-9 to TRBJ1-2, with TRBD1 identical over 9 bases. V lost 5 bases, J lost 8 bases, and 12 bases stayed unmatched. The CDR3 runs 15 residues. CDR1 is SEHNR, CDR2 FQNEAQ, per germline (reference sequence). CDR3 sequence (DNA): TGTGCCAGCAGCACGACCACCGGGACAGGGATCGGCTACACCTTC. Its translation: CASSTTTGTGIGYTF.

The V gene is TRBV2, the J gene TRBJ2-2, with TRBD2 matching over 7 bases. Germline trimming cut 6 bases from V and 8 bases from J; bases unmatched to any gene: 9. The CDR3 is made up of 14 amino acids. Germline loops: CDR1 SNHLY, CDR2 FYNNEI. The CDR3 DNA sequence: TGTGCCAGCAGGGGAGGGGAAGCTTCAGGGGAGCTGTTTTTT. Translation: CASRGGEASGELFF. Full variable domain (outside the CDR3, taken from reference TRBV2 and TRBJ2-2): EPEVTQTPSHQVTQMGQEVILRCVPISNHLYFYWYRQILGQKVEFLVSFYNNEISEKSEIFDDQFSVERPDGSNFTLKIRSTKLEDSAMYFCASRGGEASGELFFGEGSRLTVL.

V gene TRBV6-6 combines with J gene TRBJ1-2, with TRBD1 matching over 11 bases. CDR3 length equals 16 residues. The junction had 7 bases not matched to a gene; V was cut back by 5 bases and J by 2 bases. The germline gives CDR1 MNHNY, CDR2 SVGAGI (reference sequence). CDR3: CASSQGTGGLNYGYTF. CDR3 sequence (DNA): TGTGCCAGCAGTCAAGGGACAGGGGGTTTGAACTATGGCTACACCTTC.

This chain links TRBV4-1 with TRBJ2-5, with 10 bases that match TRBD2. Germline assignment: CDR1 MGHRA and CDR2 YSYEKL. V was clipped by 0 bases and J by 5 bases; unmatched bases: 9. The CDR3 is made up of 17 amino acids. Written as DNA, the CDR3 is TGCGCCAGCAGCCAAGAGGCAATAGCGGGGGGCCGGGAGACCCAGTACTTC. Its translation is CASSQEAIAGGRETQYF.

This chain joins TRBV7-6 and TRBJ1-1; D unclear. The V end lost 5 bases, the J end lost 1 base, and 8 bases lay between the germline ends. Germline CDR1 reads SGHVS; CDR2 reads FNYEAQ. The CDR3 totals 13 residues. The CDR3 here is CASSPPGNTEAFF. The CDR3 DNA is TGTGCCAGCAGCCCCCCCGGGAACACTGAAGCTTTCTTT.

This clone was counted a single time. The rearrangement joins TRBV9 to TRBJ2-2, with 9 bases aligning to TRBD2. V lost 4 bases, J lost 11 bases, and 15 bases stayed unmatched. CDR1 SGDLS and CDR2 YYNGEE come from the germline V gene. This CDR3 comprises 16 residues. The CDR3 sequence is CASSHYPLAGNDELFF. The CDR3 DNA is TGTGCCAGCAGCCACTACCCTCTAGCGGGAAATGACGAGCTGTTTTTT.